Following are 10 T cell receptor beta chains from one sample sequenced in a study of T cell responses to AZD1222 COVID-19 vaccine. Clones were read by immunoSEQ multiplex PCR, and TCRdb kept only the in-frame ones, dropping some. Of 130,000 to 150,000 clones in the sample, about 92% were seen once. Sequencing used peripheral blood, obtained on day 0 of AZD1222 vaccination. These receptors were obtained from an adult in good health.

The chain combines TRBV6-2 or TRBV6-3 with TRBJ2-7; D possibly corresponds to TRBD2 (6 bases). Germline CDR1 reads MNHEY; CDR2 reads SVGEGT. The germline V and J ends were trimmed by 4 bases and 2 bases, with 15 bases remaining between them. This CDR3 region has 15 residues. The CDR3 region has the DNA TGTGCCAGCAGTTCCGCCGGTCTAGCGACCTACGAGCAGTACTTC. Its protein is CASSSAGLATYEQYF.

This sequence joins TRBV5-8 and TRBJ2-2; D possibly matches TRBD1 or TRBD2 (5 bases each). The CDR3 loop spans 15 amino acids. V lost 4 bases, J lost 5 bases, and 15 bases lay in between. The germline V gene encodes CDR1 SGHTS and CDR2 YDEGEE. This chain's CDR3 is CASSPLGVGTGELFF. Written as DNA, the CDR3 is TGTGCCAGCAGCCCCCTGGGGGTAGGGACCGGGGAGCTGTTTTTT.

The J gene is TRBJ2-7, the V gene TRBV27; TRBD1 matches 8 bases. The CDR3 contains 15 residues. Germline V gene data show CDR1 as MNHEY and CDR2 as SMNVEV (reference sequence). V was clipped by 6 bases and J by 2 bases; unmatched bases: 9. The CDR3 reads CASSPGTGRTYEQYF. CDR3 DNA sequence: TGTGCCAGCAGCCCAGGGACAGGCCGTACCTACGAGCAGTACTTC.

This chain links TRBV18 with TRBJ2-7; the match to TRBD2 covers 9 bases. Trimming removed 4 bases from V and 2 bases from J; junction bases left unmatched: 9. The CDR3 sequence is 16 residues long. Per germline, CDR1 KGHSH and CDR2 LQKENI. CDR3 sequence reads: CASSQRMASGTYEQYF. CDR3 in DNA: TGTGCCAGCTCACAACGGATGGCTAGCGGGACCTACGAGCAGTACTTC.

The chain employs TRBV27 and TRBJ1-4, with 7 positions matching TRBD1. The CDR3 sequence is 14 residues long. The V and J ends lost 7 bases and 1 base, in that order; junction bases with no gene match: 3. Germline lookup yields CDR1 MNHEY and CDR2 SMNVEV (reference sequence). The chain's CDR3 is CASKRGQTNEKLFF. The CDR3 DNA reads as TGTGCCAGCAAGAGGGGGCAAACTAATGAAAAACTGTTTTTT.

The CDR3 DNA follows: TGTGCCAGCAGCCAAGAGGGGGGTAACAATCAGCCCCAGCATTTT. Translation gives CASSQEGGNNQPQHF. The V and J genes are TRBV3-1 (or the pseudogene TRBV3-2) and TRBJ1-5; a weak D match, TRBD1 (5 bases). V dropped 0 bases and J dropped 3 bases, with 9 bases sitting between them. There are 15 residues in the CDR3. Germline V lookup: CDR1 LGHDT, CDR2 YNNKEL (reference sequence).

CDR3 sequence (DNA): TGTGCCACCTCCTACAGGGCGACCGGGGAGCTGTTTTTT. This codes for CATSYRATGELFF. This chain uses TRBV11-3 with TRBJ2-2; a possible D gene is TRBD1 (6 bases). Between the trimmed V and J ends, which lost 10 bases and 5 bases, there was a span of 14 bases. Germline CDR1 reads SGHNT; CDR2 reads YENEEA. The CDR3 sequence is 13 residues long. The complete variable domain, with remaining parts taken from reference TRBV11-3 and TRBJ2-2, reads EAGVVQSPRYKIIEKKQPVAFWCNPISGHNTLYWYLQNLGQGPELLIRYENEEAVDDSQLPKDRFSAERLKGVDSTLKIQPAELGDSAVYLCATSYRATGELFFGEGSRLTVL.

The V call is TRBV6-6, the J call TRBJ2-1, with D unresolved. The CDR3 loop spans 15 amino acids. Germline CDR1 MNHNY, CDR2 SVGAGI (reference sequence). Trimming removed 5 bases at V and 8 bases at J, with 19 bases between. The CDR3 DNA sequence: TGTGCCAGCAGTCCCGACTGGCAATCGCATTATGAGCAGTTCTTC. Amino acids: CASSPDWQSHYEQFF.

V is TRBV12-3 or TRBV12-4 and J is TRBJ1-1; D not resolved. Trimming removed 7 bases from V and 11 bases from J, with 20 bases in between. The CDR3 consists of 13 residues. The CDR3 is CASTFREESRAFF. CDR3 bases: TGTGCCAGCACCTTTAGGGAGGAGTCGCGGGCTTTCTTT.

This rearrangement joins TRBV5-1 to TRBJ2-3, with a tentative D call TRBD2 (6 bases). The germline V gene has CDR1 SGHRS and CDR2 YFSETQ. Trimming shortened V by 3 bases and J by 4 bases, and 15 bases separated the two germline ends. The CDR3 contains 15 residues. Here the CDR3 reads CASSSLGGNADTQYF. The CDR3, as DNA: TGCGCCAGCAGCTCCCTCGGGGGTAACGCAGATACGCAGTATTTT.